The 6 T cell receptor beta chains below all came from one sample that was sequenced in a study of blood T cell repertoires in COVID-19. Method: immunoSEQ multiplex PCR; TCRdb's copy keeps in-frame clones and lacks some. Of about 200,000 clones listed, 85% to 90% are singletons. The specimen sequenced was peripheral blood. These receptor sequences come from an older man with acute or convalescent COVID-19.

This chain joins TRBV6-2 or TRBV6-3 and TRBJ2-1; 12 positions agree with TRBD2. With V trimmed by 0 bases and J by 3 bases, 6 bases remained unmatched. The CDR3 totals 18 residues. Looked up from germline, CDR1 is MNHEY and CDR2 is SVGEGT. CDR3 sequence (DNA): TGTGCCAGCAGTTACTCTCTGACTAGCGGGAGTGGCTACAATGAGCAGTTCTTC. It specifies CASSYSLTSGSGYNEQFF.

Only one count was recorded for this clone. The V gene is TRBV19, the J gene TRBJ2-4, with 14 bases matching TRBD2. Germline CDR1 reads LNHDA; CDR2 reads SQIVND (reference sequence). The CDR3 spans 15 residues. V trimming: 6 bases; J trimming: 8 bases; junction bases outside the gene matches: 6. CDR3 nucleotide sequence: TGTGCCAGTAGGCCGACTAGCGGGAGGGGGGACATTCAGTACTTC. Protein sequence: CASRPTSGRGDIQYF.

This clone was counted between two and nine times. This sequence joins TRBV29-1 and TRBJ1-4, with TRBD1 matching 7 bases. The V gene's germline CDR1 is SQVTM and CDR2 ANQGSEA. The CDR3 is 12 amino acids. V trimming: 6 bases; J trimming: 8 bases; junction bases outside the gene matches: 6. CDR3 sequence reads: CSVRQGREKLFF. The DNA of the CDR3 is TGCAGCGTCAGACAGGGAAGAGAAAAACTGTTTTTT.

CDR3 DNA sequence: TGCGCCAGCAGCCAGGATCCGGTTTTCCAGGCTGGAAACACCATATATTTT. The encoded protein is CASSQDPVFQAGNTIYF. The chain uses TRBV4-1 and TRBJ1-3, with D uncertain. The ends were cut back, 3 bases at V and 2 bases at J, with 17 bases in the middle. CDR3 size: 17 residues. CDR1 is MGHRA and CDR2 is YSYEKL in the germline V gene.

The CDR3 sequence is CAWSVSGNTIYF. CDR3 DNA sequence: TGTGCCTGGAGTGTATCGGGAAACACCATATATTTT. This rearrangement joins TRBV30 to TRBJ1-3, with unresolved D. From germline, CDR1 is GTSNPN and CDR2 SVGIG (reference sequence). Trimming removed 0 bases from V and 4 bases from J, with 4 bases in between. The length of the CDR3 is 12 residues.

The chain couples TRBV4-1 to TRBJ2-3; 8 bases fit TRBD2. V lost 0 bases to trimming and J lost 8 bases; unmatched junction nucleotides: 10. The length of the CDR3 is 16 residues. Per germline, CDR1 MGHRA and CDR2 YSYEKL. The CDR3 bases are TGCGCCAGCAGCCAAGATCGAAGACTAGCGTGGGGTACGCAGTATTTT. Translated: CASSQDRRLAWGTQYF.